The 8 T cell receptor beta chains below were found in one sample sequenced in a study of patients and donors after allogeneic stem cell transplantation. TCRdb re-derived calls from the RT-PCR reads in MiXCR, one entry per CDR3 protein. This table holds over 150,000 distinct CDR3 sequences, approximately 31% found once. The source material was blood, either unsorted or a sorted T cell fraction (not recorded which). The source of these receptors is a human donor who was either an allogeneic HSCT recipient or a stem cell or donor lymphocyte infusion donor (not recorded which). It is not recorded whose cells these are; they may come from a transplant donor.

This clonotype was observed a handful of times. CDR3 coding DNA: TGTGCCAGCAGTGAAGGGCTGACAAGCACAGATACGCAGTATTTT. Amino acids: CASSEGLTSTDTQYF. This chain links TRBV2 with TRBJ2-3; D is uncertain. Germline V gene data show CDR1 as SNHLY and CDR2 as FYNNEI. Trimming cost V 1 base and J 0 bases, with 8 bases left between them. The CDR3 runs 15 residues.

This clonotype was detected many times. V is TRBV12-3 or TRBV12-4 and J is TRBJ1-6, with D possibly being TRBD1 (6 bases). CDR3 length equals 13 residues. The germline V and J ends were trimmed by 7 bases and 7 bases, with 11 bases remaining between them. CDR3 loop: CASKIQGNSPLHF. The CDR3 DNA sequence: TGTGCCAGCAAAATCCAGGGGAATTCACCCCTCCACTTT.

This clonotype was seen only once. V and J are TRBV6-2 or TRBV6-3 and TRBJ1-2; D remains ambiguous. CDR1 is MNHEY, CDR2 SVGEGT, per germline. Trimming took 4 bases from V and 2 from J, leaving 11 bases between them. CDR3 length equals 14 residues. The CDR3 DNA sequence: TGTGCCAGCAGTTCCACGAGGAGGAACTATGGCTACACCTTC. It codes for CASSSTRRNYGYTF.

The chain carries TRBV4-3 and TRBJ2-7, with 12 bases fitting TRBD2. V lost 1 base to trimming and J lost 6 bases; unmatched junction nucleotides: 4. Germline-derived CDR1 and CDR2 are LGHNA and YSLEER. This CDR3 contains 15 residues. CDR3 coding DNA: TGCGCCAGCAGCCAAGCCGGACTAGCGGGAAGCGAGCAGTACTTC. It specifies CASSQAGLAGSEQYF.

The V and J genes are TRBV7-2 and TRBJ1-4; 9 nucleotides match TRBD1. After removal of 5 bases from V and 9 bases from J, the junction contained 4 bases not matched to a gene. The CDR3 extends over 13 amino acids. Germline loops: CDR1 SGHTA, CDR2 FQGNSA. CDR3 amino acids: CASSPGTGQKLFF. The CDR3 DNA reads as TGTGCCAGCAGCCCGGGGACAGGGCAAAAACTGTTTTTT.

The chain uses TRBV7-9 and TRBJ2-2, with D perhaps TRBD1 or TRBD2 (5 bases each). Germline lookup yields CDR1 SEHNR and CDR2 FQNEAQ (reference sequence). This CDR3 comprises 11 residues. V shed 8 bases and J shed 6 bases, with 7 bases lying between them. The CDR3 here is CASWDAGELFF. The CDR3 DNA sequence: TGTGCCAGCTGGGACGCCGGGGAGCTGTTTTTT.

This clonotype was found a few times. The V and J genes are TRBV12-3 or TRBV12-4 and TRBJ2-2; TRBD1 aligns across 10 bases. The V gene end was trimmed by 6 bases and the J gene end by 6 bases; junction bases not matched to a gene: 10. This CDR3 is built from 16 residues. The chain's CDR3 is CASRPTGTGASGELFF. The CDR3 nucleotides are TGTGCCAGCAGGCCCACCGGGACAGGGGCCTCCGGGGAGCTGTTTTTT.

In this sample, this clonotype turned up a few times. The V and J genes are TRBV5-6 and TRBJ2-3, with 10 nucleotides matching TRBD2. Germline assignment: CDR1 SGHDT and CDR2 YYEEEE. The CDR3 is 15 residues long. Germline trimming cut 5 bases from V and 5 bases from J; bases unmatched to any gene: 8. The CDR3 region has the DNA TGTGCCAGCAGTCCCCTAGCGGGAGTGGGAGATACGCAGTATTTT. The encoded protein is CASSPLAGVGDTQYF.